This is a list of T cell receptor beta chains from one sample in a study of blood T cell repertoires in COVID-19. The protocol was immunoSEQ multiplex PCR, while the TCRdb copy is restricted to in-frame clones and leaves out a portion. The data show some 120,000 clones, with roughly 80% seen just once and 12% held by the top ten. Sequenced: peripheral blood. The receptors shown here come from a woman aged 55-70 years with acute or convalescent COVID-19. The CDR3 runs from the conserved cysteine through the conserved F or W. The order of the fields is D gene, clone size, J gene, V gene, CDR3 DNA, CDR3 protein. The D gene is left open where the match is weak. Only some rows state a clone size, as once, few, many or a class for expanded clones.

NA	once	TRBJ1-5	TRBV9	TGTGCCAGCAGCGAAGCGGGGGGTACCAGTCAGCCCCAGCATTTT	CASSEAGGTSQPQHF
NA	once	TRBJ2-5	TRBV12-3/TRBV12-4	TGTGCCAGCGGCATTGGGCTAGCGAAGACCCAGTACTTC	CASGIGLAKTQYF
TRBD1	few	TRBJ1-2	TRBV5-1	TGCGCCAGCAGCCGAGTACAGGGGGAGGGCTACACCTTC	CASSRVQGEGYTF
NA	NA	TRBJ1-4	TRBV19	TGTGCCAGTAGTATAGATCTATCCGGACAGACCCCAACTAATGAAAAACTGTTTTTT	CASSIDLSGQTPTNEKLFF
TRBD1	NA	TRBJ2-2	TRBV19	TGTGCCAGTAGCCTCGACAGGGGATTTACCGGGGAGCTGTTTTTT	CASSLDRGFTGELFF
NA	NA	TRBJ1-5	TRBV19	TGTGCCAGTAGACACAGGGAGGGTCAGCCCCAGCATTTT	CASRHREGQPQHF
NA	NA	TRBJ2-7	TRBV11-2	TGTGCCAGCAGCCTCGACACCTACGAGCAGTACTTC	CASSLDTYEQYF
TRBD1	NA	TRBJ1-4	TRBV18	TGTGCCAGCTCACCACCGATGACAGGGACAACTAATGAAAAACTGTTTTTT	CASSPPMTGTTNEKLFF
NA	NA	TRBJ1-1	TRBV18	TGTGCCAGCTCACCAGGGCAGAACACTGAAGCTTTCTTT	CASSPGQNTEAFF
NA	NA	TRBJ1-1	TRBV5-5	TGTGCCAGCGATCTTGGCCCCCCAGACTGGAACACTGAAGCTTTCTTT	CASDLGPPDWNTEAFF
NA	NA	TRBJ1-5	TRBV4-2	TGTGCCAGCAGCCAAGAGGGGATCGGGAAGAGGAATCAGCCCCAGCATTTT	CASSQEGIGKRNQPQHF
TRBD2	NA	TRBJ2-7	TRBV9	TGTGCCAGCAGCGTAGCTGACAGCGGGGCCTACGAGCAGTACTTC	CASSVADSGAYEQYF
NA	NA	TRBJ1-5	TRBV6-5	TGTGCCAGCAGTCCACAGGAACAGCCCCAGCATTTT	CASSPQEQPQHF
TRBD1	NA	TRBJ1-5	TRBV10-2	TGCGCCAGCAACCGGGACAGGAGGGACCAGCCCCAGCATTTT	CASNRDRRDQPQHF
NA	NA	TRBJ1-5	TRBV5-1	TGCGCCAGCTCTGAGGGTGGGAGGAATCAGCCCCAGCATTTT	CASSEGGRNQPQHF
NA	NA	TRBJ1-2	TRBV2	TGTGCCAGCAGTGGGGGGGGTGGCTACACCTTC	CASSGGGGYTF
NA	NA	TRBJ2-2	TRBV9	TGTGCCAGCAGCGTAGTATACTACACCGGGGAGCTGTTTTTT	CASSVVYYTGELFF
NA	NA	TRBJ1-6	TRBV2	TGTGCCAGCAGTGTAGGGCGTGGGGCCGTTAATTCACCCCTCCACTTT	CASSVGRGAVNSPLHF
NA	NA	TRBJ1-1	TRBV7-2	TGTGCCAGCAGCCTGGGGCTCGCGGGGACTGAAGCTTTCTTT	CASSLGLAGTEAFF
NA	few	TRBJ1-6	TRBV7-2	TGTGCCAGCAGTCCAATGCCGGTGAATTCACCCCTCCACTTT	CASSPMPVNSPLHF
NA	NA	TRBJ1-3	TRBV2	TGTGCCAGCAGGCCCCTCCTGGCCTCTGGAAACACCATATATTTT	CASRPLLASGNTIYF
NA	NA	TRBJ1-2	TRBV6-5	TGTGCCAGCAGTTACTATGGGTGGGAGGGCTACACCTTC	CASSYYGWEGYTF
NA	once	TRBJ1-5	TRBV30	TGTGCCTGGAGTGGACAGACTAATCAGCCCCAGCATTTT	CAWSGQTNQPQHF
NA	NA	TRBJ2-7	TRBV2	TGTGCCAGCAAGGACAGCCGGTTGGACTACGAGCAGTACTTC	CASKDSRLDYEQYF
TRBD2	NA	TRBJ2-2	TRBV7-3	TGTGCCAGCAGCTCTACCGCGGGGGGCGAGCTGTTTTTT	CASSSTAGGELFF
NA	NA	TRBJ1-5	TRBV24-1	TGTGCCACCAGTGATTTGCCAGGTCAGCCCCAGCATTTT	CATSDLPGQPQHF
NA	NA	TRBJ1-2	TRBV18	TGTGCCAGCTCACCTCTCCTTGCGACTGGCCCCTTTCGGGGCTACACCTTC	CASSPLLATGPFRGYTF
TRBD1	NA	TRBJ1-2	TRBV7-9	TGTGCCAGCAGCAAAGGGGAGTTGACAGGGCGGAACTATGGCTACACCTTC	CASSKGELTGRNYGYTF
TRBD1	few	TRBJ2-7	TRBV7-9	TGTGCCAGCAGCGATTCGGGACAGATGACCTACGAGCAGTACTTC	CASSDSGQMTYEQYF
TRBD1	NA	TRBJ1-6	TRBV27	TGTGCCAGCACCTTGACAGGGACGAATTCACCCCTCCACTTT	CASTLTGTNSPLHF
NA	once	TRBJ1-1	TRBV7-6	TGTGCCAGCAGCTTAGTCACAGGGACGAACACTGAAGCTTTCTTT	CASSLVTGTNTEAFF
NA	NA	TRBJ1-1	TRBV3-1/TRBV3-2	TGTGCCAGCAGCCCCCCCGGAGGGGAGGCAGCTTTCTTT	CASSPPGGEAAFF
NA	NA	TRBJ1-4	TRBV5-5	TGTGCCAGCAGTCAAAAGACTGATGAAAAACTGTTTTTT	CASSQKTDEKLFF
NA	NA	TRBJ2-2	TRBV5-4	TGTGCCAGCAGCTTGCCTCCAGGCAAAGTGGGCACCGGGGAGCTGTTTTTT	CASSLPPGKVGTGELFF
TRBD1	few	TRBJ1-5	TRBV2	TGTGCCAGCAGTGGTGACAGGGGGATCAATCAGCCCCAGCATTTT	CASSGDRGINQPQHF
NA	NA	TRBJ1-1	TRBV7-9	TGTGCCAGCAGCTACCGAGGACAGCCGAACACTGAAGCTTTCTTT	CASSYRGQPNTEAFF
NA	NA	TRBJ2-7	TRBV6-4	TGTGCCAGCAGCCCACCCGGCACAGGAACCTACGAGCAGTACTTC	CASSPPGTGTYEQYF
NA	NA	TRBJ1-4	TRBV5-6	TGTGCCAGCAGCTTGCCAGCAACTAATGAAAAACTGTTTTTT	CASSLPATNEKLFF
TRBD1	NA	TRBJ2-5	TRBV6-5	TGTGCCACTCGGACAGGCTTCCAAGAGACCCAGTACTTC	CATRTGFQETQYF
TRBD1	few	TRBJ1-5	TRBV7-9	TGTGCCAGCAGCGCAGGGACAGGGAATCAGCCCCAGCATTTT	CASSAGTGNQPQHF
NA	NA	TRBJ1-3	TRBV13	TGTGCCAGCAGCTTACAATTGCTAGGGGACACCATATATTTT	CASSLQLLGDTIYF
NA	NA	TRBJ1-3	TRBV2	TGTGCCAGCAGCGCCGCGGGGAGCTCTGGAAACACCATATATTTT	CASSAAGSSGNTIYF
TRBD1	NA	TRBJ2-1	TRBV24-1	TGTGCCACCAGTGATTGGACAGGGCTCAAGAATGAGCAGTTCTTC	CATSDWTGLKNEQFF
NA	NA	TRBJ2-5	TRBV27	TGTGCCAGCAGTTGGGATCACAGGAAAATCCAAGAGACCCAGTACTTC	CASSWDHRKIQETQYF
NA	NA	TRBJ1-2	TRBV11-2	TGTGCCAGCAGCTCCCCACGGTCCCTCAACTATGGCTACACCTTC	CASSSPRSLNYGYTF
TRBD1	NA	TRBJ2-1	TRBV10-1	TGCGCCAGCAGTGGCGGCAGGGGGTTTTACAATGAGCAGTTCTTC	CASSGGRGFYNEQFF
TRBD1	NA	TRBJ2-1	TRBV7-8	TGTGCCAGCAGCCCCGTGTCGGGACAGAAAAGCAATGAGCAGTTCTTC	CASSPVSGQKSNEQFF
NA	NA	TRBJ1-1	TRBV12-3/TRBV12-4	TGTGCCAGCCGGGGGGAGGGGAACACTGAAGCTTTCTTT	CASRGEGNTEAFF
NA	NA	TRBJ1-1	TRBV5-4	TGTGCCAGCCACAGGGAAACTGAAGCTTTCTTT	CASHRETEAFF
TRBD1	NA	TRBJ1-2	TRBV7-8	TGTGCCAGCAGCTTACGGGACAGGGGTCATGGCTACACCTTC	CASSLRDRGHGYTF
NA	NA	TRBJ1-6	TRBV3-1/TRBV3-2	TGTGCCAGCAGCCAATCTAGGCAGGGGAATTCACCCCTCCACTTT	CASSQSRQGNSPLHF
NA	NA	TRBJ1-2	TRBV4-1	TGCGCCAGCAGAGGGAGTTTAGCTAACTATGGCTACACCTTC	CASRGSLANYGYTF
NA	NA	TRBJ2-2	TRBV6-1	TGTGCCAGCAGCGAAATGCGACTAGTACGGAGCACCGGGGAGCTGTTTTTT	CASSEMRLVRSTGELFF
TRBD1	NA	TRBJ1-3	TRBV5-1	TGCGCCAGCAGCCCGGGGTCAGGGGGCTTGACTGGAAACACCATATATTTT	CASSPGSGGLTGNTIYF
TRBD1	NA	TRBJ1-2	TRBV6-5	TGTGCCAGCAACCCGATCAACAGGGGCGGCTATGGCTACACCTTC	CASNPINRGGYGYTF
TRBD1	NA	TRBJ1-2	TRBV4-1	TGCGCCAGCAGCCAAGATTGGACAGGGGGCCGCTATGGCTACACCTTC	CASSQDWTGGRYGYTF
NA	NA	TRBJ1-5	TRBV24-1	TGTGCCACCAGTGACTCAACAAAGGCGGGGAATCAGCCCCAGCATTTT	CATSDSTKAGNQPQHF
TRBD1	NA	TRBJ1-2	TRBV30	TGTGCCTGGACCGACCGGACAGGGGGGAACTATGGCTACACCTTC	CAWTDRTGGNYGYTF
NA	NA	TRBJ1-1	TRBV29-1	TGCAGCGCCGTACAGGTGAACACTGAAGCTTTCTTT	CSAVQVNTEAFF